This record looks at one TCR beta chain sequence and its context. The antigen is undetermined. Described time point: cycle 4 day 1 (C4D1), after more than five weeks of nivolumab. Following autologous stem cell transplantation, relapse occurred in every patient, and exposure to brentuximab vedotin varied. The data belong to a study of PD-1 blockade in classical Hodgkin lymphoma. Study overall: Administration of nivolumab to patients was at 3 mg/kg intravenously every 2 weeks. Study-wide results and limits: CD4+ TCR diversity, unlike CD8+, rose significantly by C4D1. Exclusion was applied to patients who started nivolumab under 1 year after ASCT.

TCRdb keeps only in-frame clones here, not all; method: immunoSEQ multiplex PCR. Seen here are tens of thousands of clones, 70% to 90% observed once, and the top ten hold around 20%. This receptor was taken from a human donor with classical Hodgkin lymphoma. The input for sequencing was peripheral blood mononuclear cells (PBMCs), taken before the fourth cycle of nivolumab.

This CDR3 is CASSPATSANEQYF. DNA for the CDR3: TGTGCCAGCAGTCCCGCGACTAGTGCCAACGAGCAGTACTTC. This rearrangement joins TRBV6-5 to TRBJ2-7; TRBD2 is a possible D gene (6 bases). This CDR3 region has 14 residues. Germline assignment: CDR1 MNHEY and CDR2 SVGAGI. V lost 5 bases and J 5 bases, leaving 16 bases between the germline ends.